The 32 T cell receptor beta chains in this list originate from one sample, sequenced in a study of vaccination and CD4 T cells after COVID-19. The Oncomine TCR Beta short-read assay sequenced DNA from cultured CD4+ T cells. TCRdb independently ran MiXCR on the PCR reads; one entry per CDR3 protein. The table records some 21,000 distinct CDR3 sequences, approximately 52% of them present only once. Stated treatment: roughly 11-day PBMC culture with coronavirus spike peptide pools or control peptides (ViraFEST assay). These receptors have no identified antigens. What was sequenced was CD4+ T cells from blood, cultured in vitro. The receptors were sampled from a human donor who had recovered from COVID-19.

The rearrangement links TRBV19 to TRBJ2-7, with D hard to call. V was shortened by 7 bases and J by 7 bases, with 14 bases between the two germline ends. The V gene's germline CDR1 is LNHDA and CDR2 SQIVND (reference sequence). This CDR3 spans 12 amino acids. CDR3 loop: CASKGPLREQYF. The CDR3 DNA is TGTGCCAGTAAAGGGCCTCTTCGAGAGCAGTACTTC.

V and J are TRBV20-1 and TRBJ1-6; 11 bases agree with TRBD1. Per the germline V gene, CDR1 is DFQATT and CDR2 is SNEGSKA (reference sequence). V was clipped by 6 bases and J by 4 bases; unmatched bases: 8. The CDR3 is made up of 16 amino acids. The CDR3 sequence is CSARTRDRGYNSPLHF. CDR3 coding DNA: TGCAGTGCCAGGACTCGGGACAGGGGGTATAATTCACCCCTCCACTTT.

This chain uses TRBV30 with TRBJ2-7; 9 bases map to TRBD2. J was trimmed by 4 bases and V by 4 bases; bases with no gene match: 8. CDR3 length equals 14 residues. Germline assignment: CDR1 GTSNPN and CDR2 SVGIG (reference sequence). The DNA of the CDR3 is TGTGCCTGGAACGGGGGGACTAGCTTTTACGAGCAGTACTTC. This sequence encodes CAWNGGTSFYEQYF.

The chain recombines TRBV7-9 with TRBJ2-5; 8 bases agree with TRBD2. V was pared by 5 bases and J by 1 base, with 6 bases of the junction left unmatched. The CDR3 sequence is 15 residues long. Germline assignment: CDR1 SEHNR and CDR2 FQNEAQ (reference sequence). CDR3 sequence: CASSQRGLAQETQYF. The CDR3 DNA is TGTGCCAGCAGCCAGCGAGGACTAGCCCAAGAGACCCAGTACTTC.

The chain joins TRBV2 to TRBJ2-7, with 10 bases fitting TRBD1. In germline, CDR1 is SNHLY, CDR2 FYNNEI. Germline trimming cut 7 bases from V and 3 bases from J; bases unmatched to any gene: 12. The CDR3 has 16 residues. The CDR3 DNA sequence: TGTGCCAGCACAGAGGGCCCCGGGACAGGGGTCTACGAGCAGTACTTC. Translated: CASTEGPGTGVYEQYF. Full variable domain (outside the CDR3, taken from reference TRBV2 and TRBJ2-7): EPEVTQTPSHQVTQMGQEVILRCVPISNHLYFYWYRQILGQKVEFLVSFYNNEISEKSEIFDDQFSVERPDGSNFTLKIRSTKLEDSAMYFCASTEGPGTGVYEQYFGPGTRLTVT.

The chain joins TRBV29-1 to TRBJ1-2, with 9 bases fitting TRBD1. The V and J ends lost 6 bases and 7 bases, in that order; junction bases with no gene match: 9. The CDR3 sequence is 13 residues long. Germline CDR1 and CDR2: SQVTM and ANQGSEA. CDR3 nucleotide sequence: TGCAGCGTCGCCCCGGGACAGGGATTTGGCTACACCTTC. Translating it yields CSVAPGQGFGYTF.

V and J are TRBV14 and TRBJ1-2; 7 bases are shared with TRBD1. Per germline, CDR1 SGHDN and CDR2 FVKESK. CDR3 length: 14 residues. Trimming removed 0 bases from V and 2 bases from J; junction bases left unmatched: 0. The CDR3 loop reads CASSQEDRNYGYTF. The CDR3 region has the DNA TGTGCCAGCAGCCAAGAGGACAGGAACTATGGCTACACCTTC.

The rearrangement joins TRBV7-2 to TRBJ2-4; D is unresolved. From germline, CDR1 is SGHTA and CDR2 FQGNSA. Trimming removed 1 base from V and 1 base from J, with 5 bases in between. The CDR3 runs 14 residues. CDR3 coding DNA: TGTGCCAGCAGCTTAGGGGCGGCCAAAAACATTCAGTACTTC. This translates into CASSLGAAKNIQYF.

The sample holds a few counts of this clonotype. This chain uses TRBV6-1 with TRBJ2-3, with TRBD1 matching 10 bases. The trim removed 4 bases at V and 1 base at J, leaving 2 bases unmatched. In germline, CDR1 is MNHNS, CDR2 SASEGT. This CDR3 comprises 15 residues. The CDR3 sequence is CASSVGTGGTDTQYF. The CDR3 nucleotides read TGTGCCAGCAGTGTGGGGACAGGGGGCACAGATACGCAGTATTTT.

This clonotype appeared once. J is TRBJ1-3 and V is TRBV6-2 or TRBV6-3, with D perhaps matching TRBD1 (6 bases). In germline, CDR1 is MNHEY, CDR2 SVGEGT. CDR3 length: 15 residues. Trimming shortened V by 6 bases and J by 0 bases, and 12 bases separated the two germline ends. The CDR3 sequence: CASSSTGRSGNTIYF. In nucleotides, the CDR3 is TGTGCCAGCAGCTCGACAGGTCGCTCTGGAAACACCATATATTTT.

The rearrangement uses TRBV20-1 and TRBJ2-3; 11 bases are a match to TRBD2. V shed 5 bases, J shed 5 bases, and the junction held 12 bases outside the gene matches. This CDR3 contains 16 residues. The germline V gene encodes CDR1 DFQATT and CDR2 SNEGSKA (reference sequence). The CDR3 is CSAGTSGGLSRDTQYF. CDR3 DNA sequence: TGCAGTGCTGGGACTAGCGGAGGCCTCTCACGAGATACGCAGTATTTT.

The chain links TRBV20-1 to TRBJ1-1; maybe TRBD1 (6 bases). Between the trimmed V and J ends, which lost 0 bases and 5 bases, there was a span of 13 bases. There are 14 residues in the CDR3. Germline loops: CDR1 DFQATT, CDR2 SNEGSKA (reference sequence). Written as DNA, the CDR3 is TGCAGTGCTAGAGATCTGGGCAGGGGAACTGAAGCTTTCTTT. Its protein product is CSARDLGRGTEAFF.

A few counts support this clonotype. The chain uses TRBV15 and TRBJ1-3; no definite D call. The germline V and J ends were trimmed by 5 bases and 3 bases, with 14 bases remaining between them. The CDR3 has 15 residues. The germline V gene has CDR1 LNHNV and CDR2 YYDKDF (reference sequence). Here the CDR3 reads CATSPRRSDGNTIYF. CDR3 nucleotide sequence: TGTGCCACCAGCCCCCGCAGGTCGGATGGAAACACCATATATTTT.

This clonotype has a single count. The V and J genes are TRBV18 and TRBJ2-2; possible D gene TRBD2, 5 bases. From germline, CDR1 is KGHSH and CDR2 LQKENI. There are 14 residues in the CDR3. V lost 3 bases, J lost 6 bases, and 11 bases lay in between. This CDR3 is CASSPRPEAGELFF. CDR3 DNA sequence: TGTGCCAGCTCACCCCGACCGGAGGCCGGGGAGCTGTTTTTT. The whole variable domain, filled in from reference TRBV18 and TRBJ2-2, reads NAGVMQNPRHLVRRRGQEARLRCSPMKGHSHVYWYRQLPEEGLKFMVYLQKENIIDESGMPKERFSAEFPKEGPSILRIQQVVRGDSAAYFCASSPRPEAGELFFGEGSRLTVL.

The chain couples TRBV6-1 to TRBJ2-7, with D possibly TRBD1 on 5 matching bases. CDR1 and CDR2 (germline): MNHNS, SASEGT. This CDR3 has 16 amino acids. The germline V and J ends were trimmed by 7 bases and 1 base, with 20 bases remaining between them. The CDR3 here is CASTAFRLDTSYEQYF. The DNA of the CDR3 is TGTGCCAGCACCGCCTTTCGACTGGACACTTCCTACGAGCAGTACTTC.

The chain has TRBV20-1 and TRBJ1-5; D is perhaps TRBD1 (6 bases). This CDR3 spans 16 amino acids. V was pared by 0 bases and J by 0 bases, with 12 bases between. CDR1 is DFQATT, CDR2 SNEGSKA, per germline (reference sequence). The CDR3 spells CSAREAGAYSNQPQHF. The CDR3 coding sequence is TGCAGTGCTAGAGAGGCGGGGGCTTATAGCAATCAGCCCCAGCATTTT.

The chain carries TRBV29-1 and TRBJ2-3; D unresolved. Germline V CDR1 and CDR2: SQVTM, ANQGSEA. This CDR3 is 11 amino acids long. Trimming pared 5 bases from V and 3 bases from J, leaving 6 bases between. This CDR3 reads CSVKVTDTQYF. CDR3 DNA: TGCAGCGTTAAGGTTACAGATACGCAGTATTTT.

This clonotype was seen only a few times. This rearrangement joins TRBV7-2 to TRBJ2-7; 7 nucleotides line up with TRBD1. This CDR3 contains 15 residues. Trimming cost V 9 bases and J 0 bases; bases outside gene matches: 11. The germline V gene has CDR1 SGHTA and CDR2 FQGNSA. CDR3 sequence reads: CASLDRQGYSYEQYF. The CDR3, as DNA: TGTGCCAGTTTGGATCGACAGGGCTACTCCTACGAGCAGTACTTC.

This rearrangement joins TRBV28 to TRBJ2-7; no clear D gene. The CDR3 has 15 amino acids. In germline, CDR1 is MDHEN, CDR2 SYDVKM. V lost 5 bases, J lost 2 bases, and 16 bases lay in between. CDR3 coding DNA: TGTGCCAGCAGTAGACCCTCACAAAACCCCTACGAGCAGTACTTC. This gives the protein CASSRPSQNPYEQYF.

This clonotype was seen a few times. The CDR3 spells CASLLLGSSYNEQFF. In DNA, the CDR3 is TGTGCCAGCCTCCTACTCGGGAGCTCCTACAATGAGCAGTTCTTC. The chain employs TRBV6-2 or TRBV6-3 and TRBJ2-1; weak D call: TRBD2 (6 bases). CDR1 MNHEY and CDR2 SVGEGT come from the germline V gene. This CDR3 has 15 residues. V dropped 8 bases and J dropped 0 bases, with 14 bases sitting between them.

The V gene is TRBV20-1, the J gene TRBJ2-7; D possibly corresponds to TRBD1 (5 bases). With 1 base removed from V and 2 bases from J, the gap between germline ends came to 12 bases. The germline V gene encodes CDR1 DFQATT and CDR2 SNEGSKA (reference sequence). The length of the CDR3 is 14 residues. CDR3 residues: CSARGQSPTYEQYF. In DNA form, the CDR3 reads TGCAGTGCTAGAGGACAGTCTCCGACCTACGAGCAGTACTTC.

This clonotype showed up just a few times. The V call is TRBV6-1, the J call TRBJ1-5; D ambiguous. The CDR3 extends over 13 amino acids. Per the germline V gene, CDR1 is MNHNS and CDR2 is SASEGT. V lost 4 bases and J 4 bases, leaving 8 bases between the germline ends. CDR3 DNA sequence: TGTGCCAGCAGTGCCACGGGGAATCAGCCCCAGCATTTT. It encodes CASSATGNQPQHF.

This clonotype was observed a handful of times. The rearrangement joins TRBV20-1 to TRBJ1-1; D is undetermined. Germline-derived CDR1 and CDR2 are DFQATT and SNEGSKA (reference sequence). The V end was cut by 0 bases, the J end by 0 bases, with 8 bases between. This CDR3 comprises 14 residues. The CDR3 sequence is CSARDAPMNTEAFF. The CDR3 DNA sequence: TGCAGTGCTAGAGACGCCCCCATGAACACTGAAGCTTTCTTT.

The V and J genes are TRBV2 and TRBJ1-5; 8 bases are shared with TRBD1. This CDR3 has 13 amino acids. Germline CDR1 is SNHLY and CDR2 is FYNNEI. Unmatched junction bases numbered 3, after V lost 5 bases and J lost 6 bases. CDR3: CASSNTGGQPQHF. The CDR3 region has the DNA TGTGCCAGCAGTAATACAGGGGGTCAGCCCCAGCATTTT.

The chain has TRBV28 and TRBJ2-3, with 7 bases that match TRBD2. J was trimmed by 3 bases and V by 3 bases; bases with no gene match: 3. Germline values: CDR1 MDHEN, CDR2 SYDVKM. This CDR3 has 14 amino acids. CDR3 amino acids: CASSFPGRTDTQYF. For the CDR3, the DNA is TGTGCCAGCAGTTTCCCCGGGAGGACAGATACGCAGTATTTT.

V is TRBV6-1 and J is TRBJ1-1; D is unclear. The CDR3 runs to 13 residues. Trimming pared 6 bases from V and 1 base from J, leaving 9 bases between. From germline, CDR1 is MNHNS and CDR2 SASEGT. Written as DNA, the CDR3 is TGTGCCAGCAGGGAACAAGAGAACACTGAAGCTTTCTTT. This gives the protein CASREQENTEAFF.

The gene calls are TRBV7-9 and TRBJ1-1, with TRBD1 matching over 8 bases. Trimming took 6 bases from V and 4 from J; bases not matched to a gene: 4. Germline assignment: CDR1 SEHNR and CDR2 FQNEAQ (reference sequence). This CDR3 has 13 amino acids. CDR3 sequence (DNA): TGTGCCAGCAGTAGTCAGGGGGCCACTGAAGCTTTCTTT. This sequence encodes CASSSQGATEAFF.

The chain couples TRBV6-1 to TRBJ2-7, with 12 bases fitting TRBD2. The CDR3 extends over 15 amino acids. Trimming cost V 6 bases and J 2 bases; bases outside gene matches: 5. CDR1 MNHNS and CDR2 SASEGT come from the germline V gene. The CDR3 nucleotides are TGTGCCAGCAGCCCCGGACTAGCGGGGACCTACGAGCAGTACTTC. It yields the protein CASSPGLAGTYEQYF.

This clonotype was counted once. The CDR3 DNA is TGTGCCAGCTCACCCGGACAGGGGGACTCACCCCTCCACTTT. This gives the protein CASSPGQGDSPLHF. The chain has TRBV18 and TRBJ1-6; 10 bases fit TRBD1. Germline V CDR1 and CDR2: KGHSH, LQKENI. Unmatched junction bases numbered 3, after V lost 3 bases and J lost 10 bases. The CDR3 is 14 residues long.

By sample fraction, this clonotype is medium-sized (0.01 to 0.1%). This chain links TRBV21-1 with TRBJ2-1; no check of the table's D call, TRBD1, against the DNA was made. TRBV21-1 counts as a pseudogene. The CDR3 consists of 16 residues. The CDR3 spells CASSKAPEIAYNEQFF. In nucleotides, the CDR3 is TGTGCCAGCAGCAAAGCCCCGGAGATTGCCTACAATGAGCAGTTCTTC.

This clonotype has a handful of counts. The germline gene is not matched at one end of the junction; a read error may be the cause. This sequence joins TRBV5-1 and TRBJ2-7; 9 nucleotides align to TRBD1. Germline values: CDR1 SGHRS, CDR2 YFSETQ. The CDR3 contains 14 residues. CDR3 amino acids: CASSLGTGTYEQYF. DNA of the CDR3: TGCGCCAGCAGTTTGGGGACAGGGACCTACGAGCAGTACTTC. Full variable domain (outside the CDR3, taken from reference TRBV5-1 and TRBJ2-7): KAGVTQTPRYLIKTRGQQVTLSCSPISGHRSVSWYQQTPGQGLQFLFEYFSETQRNKGNFPGRFSGRQFSNSRSEMNVSTLELGDSALYLCASSLGTGTYEQYFGPGTRLTVT.

The V call is TRBV2, the J call TRBJ1-1, with TRBD1 matching over 7 bases. Germline loops: CDR1 SNHLY, CDR2 FYNNEI. V lost 4 bases to trimming and J lost 1 base; unmatched junction nucleotides: 3. The CDR3 loop spans 14 amino acids. CDR3 amino acids: CASSVNRGNTEAFF. As DNA, the CDR3 is TGTGCCAGCAGTGTAAACAGGGGGAACACTGAAGCTTTCTTT. The full variable domain, its missing parts supplied by reference TRBV2 and TRBJ1-1, is EPEVTQTPSHQVTQMGQEVILRCVPISNHLYFYWYRQILGQKVEFLVSFYNNEISEKSEIFDDQFSVERPDGSNFTLKIRSTKLEDSAMYFCASSVNRGNTEAFFGQGTRLTVV.